This is a list of T cell receptor beta chains from one sample in a study of blood T cell repertoires in COVID-19. Assay used: immunoSEQ multiplex PCR; TCRdb lists only in-frame clones, some missing. The table shows 60,000 to 100,000 clones, with 70% to 90% occurring only once. Sequenced sample: peripheral blood. The receptors were gathered from a man aged 45-65 years with active COVID-19. The CDR3 runs from the conserved cysteine through the conserved F or W. The D gene is left open where the match is weak. Size is omitted from some rows. Given values are once, few, many or a class for expanded clones.

13	.	TRBD2	TRBV12-3/TRBV12-4	TRBJ2-4	CASKPGGADIQYF	TGTGCCAGCAAACCGGGGGGAGCGGACATTCAGTACTTC
15	.	TRBD1	TRBV5-1	TRBJ1-6	CASSLGGGRGSPLHF	TGCGCCAGCAGCTTGGGAGGGGGCAGGGGTTCACCCCTCCACTTT
15	.	TRBD2	TRBV29-1	TRBJ2-5	CSVGVAGPGQETQYF	TGCAGCGTTGGGGTAGCGGGGCCAGGACAAGAGACCCAGTACTTC
15	.	.	TRBV14	TRBJ2-1	CASSRSTFAYNEQFF	TGTGCCAGCAGCCGGAGTACTTTTGCGTACAATGAGCAGTTCTTC
15	.	TRBD2	TRBV18	TRBJ2-7	CASSPPASTGGEQYF	TGTGCCAGCTCACCACCGGCGTCTACGGGGGGCGAGCAGTACTTC
14	.	.	TRBV7-2	TRBJ2-7	CASSLVKGKYEQYF	TGTGCCAGCAGCTTAGTCAAGGGGAAGTACGAGCAGTACTTC
14	.	.	TRBV3-1/TRBV3-2	TRBJ1-5	CASSQGMWSQPQHF	TGTGCCAGCAGCCAAGGCATGTGGAGCCAGCCCCAGCATTTT
15	.	.	TRBV3-1/TRBV3-2	TRBJ2-5	CASSQDPRTGETQYF	TGTGCCAGCAGCCAAGATCCTAGAACAGGAGAGACCCAGTACTTC
14	.	TRBD1	TRBV28	TRBJ1-2	CASSRQGGGYGYTF	TGTGCCAGCAGCCGACAGGGCGGCGGCTATGGCTACACCTTC
14	.	.	TRBV29-1	TRBJ1-1	CSVVRTRQNTEAFF	TGCAGCGTTGTTCGGACAAGGCAGAACACTGAAGCTTTCTTT
14	.	.	TRBV27	TRBJ2-3	CASSLAKSTDTQYF	TGTGCCAGCAGTTTAGCGAAGAGCACAGATACGCAGTATTTT
18	.	TRBD1	TRBV19	TRBJ2-2	CASSIAPGRTGDTGELFF	TGTGCCAGTAGTATAGCCCCGGGGAGGACAGGGGACACCGGGGAGCTGTTTTTT
14	.	.	TRBV6-2/TRBV6-3	TRBJ1-2	CASSGRGRLYGYTF	TGTGCCAGCAGTGGAAGGGGGAGACTCTATGGCTACACCTTC
16	.	TRBD2	TRBV19	TRBJ2-3	CASSNLAGGFGDTQYF	TGTGCCAGTAGTAATCTAGCGGGAGGGTTTGGAGATACGCAGTATTTT
15	few	.	TRBV14	TRBJ2-7	CASSQVSRAHYEQYF	TGTGCCAGCAGCCAAGTTTCCAGGGCACACTACGAGCAGTACTTC
13	few	TRBD1	TRBV28	TRBJ1-2	CASSPGTDYGYTF	TGTGCCAGCAGTCCCGGGACAGACTATGGCTACACCTTC
11	.	.	TRBV29-1	TRBJ2-5	CSVEGHSDQYF	TGCAGCGTTGAGGGACATTCGGACCAGTACTTC
11	.	.	TRBV28	TRBJ2-1	CASSLSGEEFF	TGTGCCAGCAGTTTATCGGGGGAGGAGTTCTTC
15	.	TRBD1	TRBV9	TRBJ2-7	CASSVGDREFYEQYF	TGTGCCAGCAGCGTAGGGGACAGGGAATTCTACGAGCAGTACTTC
13	.	.	TRBV5-4	TRBJ1-3	CASSLSSGNTIYF	TGTGCCAGCAGCCTCAGCTCTGGAAACACCATATATTTT
13	.	TRBD1	TRBV9	TRBJ2-7	CASSPGQGNEQYF	TGTGCCAGCAGCCCGGGACAGGGGAACGAGCAGTACTTC
15	.	.	TRBV6-6	TRBJ2-4	CASSERASGLDIQYF	TGTGCCAGCAGTGAGCGGGCCTCCGGGTTAGACATTCAGTACTTC
11	.	.	TRBV12-3/TRBV12-4	TRBJ2-2	CASGETGELFF	TGTGCCAGCGGGGAGACCGGGGAGCTGTTTTTT
15	.	.	TRBV7-9	TRBJ2-1	CASSLQQGTYNEQFF	TGTGCCAGCAGCTTACAACAGGGTACCTACAATGAGCAGTTCTTC
16	.	TRBD2	TRBV10-3	TRBJ2-5	CAITGGGQAAGRTQYF	TGTGCCATCACCGGGGGGGGGCAGGCGGCAGGCCGGACCCAGTACTTC
12	.	.	TRBV6-2/TRBV6-3	TRBJ2-5	CASSGSQETQYF	TGTGCCAGCAGCGGGAGCCAAGAGACCCAGTACTTC
10	.	.	TRBV2	TRBJ1-4	CASSLEKLFF	TGTGCCAGCAGTCTTGAAAAACTGTTTTTT